This T cell receptor (beta chain) was identified during a study of tumor-infiltrating lymphocytes in primary liver carcinoma. Overall study context: Measuring roughly 4.2 to 11 cm across, the tumors were staged as T1-T3 N0M0. Sample yields, roughly 3.65 to 8 million productive TCRbeta reads, were similar across the tissue types. Findings and caveats of the study: Relative to tumor region pairs, the tumor-adjacent and tumor-blood pairs showed overlap that was lower.

TCR beta cDNA was reverse-transcribed from roughly 520 ng of total RNA. The reaction used a constant-region primer and ProtoScript II reverse transcriptase. Slightly modified ARM-PCR served as the procedure for the TCR beta libraries. These libraries came from three rounds of nested multiplex PCR. Each of the first two PCR rounds ran around 10 cycles with TRBV1-TRBV30 forward and C-beta reverse primers. TCRdb reanalysed the multiplex PCR reads using MiXCR and keeps one entry per CDR3 protein. The data show more than 70,000 distinct CDR3 sequences, approximately 72% seen once. Per germline, CDR1 MNHEY and CDR2 SVGAGI. The CDR3 sequence is 13 residues long. About this clonotype: Its antigen is unknown. One end of the junction fails to match germline, which may point to a read error.

Co-extraction yielded RNA and DNA from approximately 20-30 mg of unsorted bulk tissue. The TCR sequence derives from a middle-aged man with primary liver carcinoma and hepatitis B virus infection. Specimen: liver tumor tissue from sampling region 1. The subset: tumor region T1, superior pole. V is TRBV6-5 and J is TRBJ2-3, with D uncertain. CDR3 coding DNA: TGTGCCAGCAGCTCCCAGGCTCCAGATACGCACTATTTT. This translates into CASSSQAPDTHYF.